This T cell receptor (beta chain) appears in the sequencing data of a study of spatial heterogeneity in lung cancer. Study-level background: Any follow-up PBMC samples that were available went on to be sequenced, and the median time to follow-up was two to three years after resection.

The time point was: blood at routine non-recurrence follow-up after resection. The input material, whole RNA from tumor, nontumor lung or frozen PBMC, was sequenced unsorted. This clonotype was picked up a small number of times. This CDR3 contains 15 residues. Germline V gene data show CDR1 as MNHEY and CDR2 as SMNVEV (reference sequence). V was clipped by 6 bases and J by 7 bases; unmatched bases: 8. TCRdb re-derived calls from the 5' RACE reads in MiXCR, one entry per CDR3 protein. The table records 110,000 or so distinct CDR3 sequences, about a tenth of them present only once. The chain carries TRBV27 and TRBJ1-6, with TRBD1 identical over 8 bases. The sample consisted of PBMCs, taken at follow-up. This TCR derives from a female donor with early-stage non-small cell lung cancer. The CDR3 loop is CASSFGQGKNSPLHF. The CDR3 DNA reads as TGTGCCAGCAGCTTCGGACAGGGCAAGAATTCACCCCTCCACTTT.